This T cell receptor beta chain derives from a study of blood T cell repertoires in COVID-19. Turning to the study itself: Italy, Spain and the United States were the sources of the convalescent and acute COVID-19 samples.

From germline, CDR1 is MNHEY and CDR2 SVGAGI. V lost 8 bases to trimming and J lost 0 bases, with 6 bases between them. CDR3 length: 12 residues. TCRdb keeps only in-frame clones here, not all; method: immunoSEQ multiplex PCR. Of about 120,000 clones listed, more than 85% were seen once; the top ten hold over 15%. The sample taken for sequencing was peripheral blood. V is TRBV6-5 and J is TRBJ2-3; no clear D. The origin of this receptor is a human donor with acute or convalescent COVID-19. The donor label of this sample is uncertain. CDR3 in amino acids: CASGPSTDTQYF. The CDR3 coding sequence is TGTGCCAGCGGCCCTAGCACAGATACGCAGTATTTT.